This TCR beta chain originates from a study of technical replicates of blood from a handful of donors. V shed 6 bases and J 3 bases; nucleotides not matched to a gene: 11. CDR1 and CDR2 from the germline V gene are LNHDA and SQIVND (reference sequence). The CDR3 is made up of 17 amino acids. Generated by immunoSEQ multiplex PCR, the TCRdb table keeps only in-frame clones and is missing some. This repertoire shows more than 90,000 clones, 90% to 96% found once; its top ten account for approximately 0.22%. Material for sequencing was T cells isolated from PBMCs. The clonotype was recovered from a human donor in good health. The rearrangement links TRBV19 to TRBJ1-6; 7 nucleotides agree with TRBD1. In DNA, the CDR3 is TGTGCCAGTAGGCGTCACGGGACAGATATCTATAATTCACCCCTCCACTTT. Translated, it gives CASRRHGTDIYNSPLHF. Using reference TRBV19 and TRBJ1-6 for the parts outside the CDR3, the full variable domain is DGGITQSPKYLFRKEGQNVTLSCEQNLNHDAMYWYRQDPGQGLRLIYYSQIVNDFQKGDIAEGYSVSREKKESFPLTVTSAQKNPTAFYLCASRRHGTDIYNSPLHFGNGTRLTVT.